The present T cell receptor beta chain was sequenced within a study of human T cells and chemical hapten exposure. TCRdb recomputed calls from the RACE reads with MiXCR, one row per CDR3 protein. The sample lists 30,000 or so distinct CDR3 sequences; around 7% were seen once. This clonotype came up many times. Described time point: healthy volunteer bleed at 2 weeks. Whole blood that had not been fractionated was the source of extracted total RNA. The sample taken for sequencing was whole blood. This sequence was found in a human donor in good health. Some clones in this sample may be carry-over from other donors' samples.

The CDR3 nucleotides read TGTGCCAGCAGTCTCATGGACGGTAGGAACACTGAAGCTTTCTTT. Its translation is CASSLMDGRNTEAFF. The chain joins TRBV12-3 or TRBV12-4 to TRBJ1-1; D gene ambiguous. This CDR3 contains 15 residues. V dropped 5 bases and J dropped 1 base, with 14 bases sitting between them.